This T cell receptor beta chain was obtained from a study of tumor and adjacent non-tumor tissue in lung cancer. Turning to the study itself: Histology: 11 to 13 adenocarcinoma, a couple of squamous cell carcinoma, 1 small cell lung cancer. The patients, 10 or so men and 5 women, were roughly 30 to 80 with stage I to III disease. Study-level findings and limits: Higher tumor TCR diversity was associated with shorter survival. Normal lung showed higher cumulative top 100 clone frequency than tumor.

The CDR3 totals 12 residues. Germline V CDR1 and CDR2: SGHNT, YENEEA. This sample's RNA came from whole unsorted tissue. Distant lung tissue was collected more than 3 cm away from the tumor edge. The library came from three nested PCR rounds adapted from ARM-PCR protocols. TCRdb reprocessed the multiplex PCR reads via MiXCR and lists one record per CDR3 protein. The sample has roughly 90,000 distinct CDR3 sequences, more than 75% seen once. Of note for this clonotype: Its antigen is unknown. A junction end diverges from the germline sequence, so it may reflect a read error.

The sequence came from a woman aged 45-60 years with non-small cell lung cancer. The chain couples TRBV11-3 to TRBJ1-2; D gene uncertain. The sample comprised distant non-tumor lung tissue. CDR3 sequence: CTTKTGCYGYTF. The CDR3, as DNA: TGCACCACCAAGACGGGCTGCTATGGCTATACCTTC.